The T cell receptor beta chain described here comes from a study of shared clonotypes between healthy human individuals. Clones were read by immunoSEQ multiplex PCR, and TCRdb kept only the in-frame ones, dropping some. This table holds roughly 700,000 clones, 74% found once. Germline-derived CDR1 and CDR2 are MNHNY and SVGAGI (reference sequence). This CDR3 comprises 14 residues. The germline V and J ends were trimmed by 0 bases and 4 bases, with 10 bases remaining between them. The sequenced sample was memory CD4+ T cells sorted from blood. This sample's subset: CD45RA-negative fraction. This chain connects TRBV6-6 to TRBJ2-7; maybe TRBD1 (6 bases). This TCR was recovered from a woman between 25 and 40 years old in good health. Here the CDR3 reads CASSYSARGYEQYF. DNA of the CDR3: TGTGCCAGCAGTTACTCAGCCAGGGGTTACGAGCAGTACTTC.